A selection of T cell receptor beta chains follows, all from one sample in a study of blood T cell repertoires in COVID-19. Using immunoSEQ multiplex PCR, the repertoire was profiled, and TCRdb retains in-frame clones only, with some absent. In the table there are 210,000 or so clones, under 90% of which are singletons. The sequencing sample was made of peripheral blood. Receptors originate from a woman of 80 years or more with COVID-19, enrolled during active disease. The CDR3 runs from the conserved cysteine through the conserved F or W. A D gene is named only where the DNA matches it firmly. The size field is filled for only some rows; it gives once, few, many or a size class.

TRBV28	NA	NA	TRBJ1-2	CASSSGGSDYGYTF	TGTGCCAGCAGCTCCGGAGGGAGCGACTATGGCTACACCTTC
TRBV19	NA	TRBD1	TRBJ1-2	CASSIGTGRLYYGYTF	TGTGCCAGTAGTATAGGGACAGGTCGGTTATACTATGGCTACACCTTC
TRBV5-1	once	TRBD2	TRBJ2-7	CASSLAATSGSYQYF	TGCGCCAGCAGCTTGGCCGCGACTAGCGGGAGTTATCAGTACTTC
TRBV5-1	NA	TRBD1	TRBJ2-7	CASRLWTGHSYEQYF	TGCGCCAGCAGACTATGGACAGGGCACTCCTACGAGCAGTACTTC
TRBV7-9	NA	TRBD2	TRBJ2-1	CASSLSRRGEAYNEQFF	TGTGCCAGCAGCTTATCGCGGCGGGGGGAGGCCTACAATGAGCAGTTCTTC
TRBV5-8	NA	NA	TRBJ1-3	CASSPGPAGNTIYF	TGTGCCAGCAGCCCTGGCCCCGCTGGAAACACCATATATTTT
TRBV28	NA	TRBD1	TRBJ1-4	CASRGGQGAEKLFF	TGTGCCAGCAGGGGAGGACAGGGAGCTGAAAAACTGTTTTTT
TRBV4-1	NA	TRBD1	TRBJ1-3	CASSQRDSAGNTIYF	TGCGCCAGCAGCCAAAGGGACAGCGCTGGAAACACCATATATTTT
TRBV6-6	few	TRBD1	TRBJ2-7	CASSYLAGGFDEQYF	TGTGCCAGCAGTTACCTGGCAGGGGGCTTCGACGAGCAGTACTTC
TRBV21-1	NA	NA	TRBJ2-6	CASSKVEAGEANVLTF	TGTGCCAGCAGCAAAGTTGAAGCAGGTGAGGCCAACGTCCTGACTTTC
TRBV9	NA	NA	TRBJ2-1	CASSVRDWGNEQFF	TGTGCCAGCAGCGTCCGGGACTGGGGTAATGAGCAGTTCTTC
TRBV5-6	few	NA	TRBJ1-2	CASSLFGQGNYGYTF	TGTGCCAGCAGCCTATTCGGGCAGGGGAACTATGGCTACACCTTC
TRBV18	NA	NA	TRBJ2-7	CASSPRDTAYEQYF	TGTGCCAGCTCACCAAGGGACACTGCCTACGAGCAGTACTTC
TRBV7-3	NA	NA	TRBJ1-6	CASSLEINSPLHF	TGTGCCAGCAGCTTAGAGATTAATTCACCCCTCCACTTT
TRBV7-2	NA	TRBD2	TRBJ2-1	CASSPSGPVFHGQFF	TGTGCCAGCAGCCCTAGCGGCCCTGTCTTCCATGGGCAGTTCTTC
TRBV7-3	NA	TRBD1	TRBJ1-1	CASSPGTGAEAFF	TGTGCCAGCAGCCCGGGGACAGGGGCTGAAGCTTTCTTT
TRBV6-1	NA	NA	TRBJ2-7	CASSEEMGSYSYEQYF	TGTGCCAGCAGTGAAGAAATGGGCAGCTACTCCTACGAGCAGTACTTC
TRBV29-1	NA	TRBD1	TRBJ1-5	CSARGQGDQPQHF	TGCAGCGCCCGTGGACAGGGAGATCAGCCCCAGCATTTT
TRBV5-1	NA	TRBD2	TRBJ2-3	CASSLGGLVVTDTQYF	TGCGCCAGCAGCTTGGGGGGACTAGTCGTCACAGATACGCAGTATTTT
TRBV11-2	NA	NA	TRBJ2-7	CASSLGWDSSGSPYEQYF	TGTGCCAGCAGCTTAGGGTGGGATTCTAGTGGGAGCCCCTACGAGCAGTACTTC
TRBV6-2/TRBV6-3	NA	TRBD1	TRBJ2-3	CASSWGQGRDTQYF	TGTGCCAGCAGTTGGGGACAGGGGAGAGATACGCAGTATTTT
TRBV28	NA	NA	TRBJ2-1	CASRLSLAGSRAGEQFF	TGTGCCAGCAGACTCAGCCTGGCGGGAAGCCGGGCTGGTGAGCAGTTCTTC
TRBV5-4	few	TRBD1	TRBJ1-2	CASSWGTGGYTF	TGTGCCAGCAGCTGGGGGACAGGGGGCTACACCTTC
TRBV27	NA	TRBD2	TRBJ2-1	CASSLSETSGPYNEQFF	TGTGCCAGCAGTTTATCAGAGACTAGCGGACCTTACAATGAGCAGTTCTTC
TRBV25-1	NA	TRBD1	TRBJ2-5	CASSDGTEYQETQYF	TGTGCCAGCAGTGATGGGACAGAGTACCAAGAGACCCAGTACTTC
TRBV10-3	NA	NA	TRBJ2-1	CAIGDFGSYNEQFF	TGTGCCATCGGAGATTTTGGGAGTTACAATGAGCAGTTCTTC